The sequence of this TCR beta chain was determined in a study of T cell responses to AZD1222 COVID-19 vaccine. In the case of this clone: Its specificity is unknown.

Sequencing was performed with immunoSEQ multiplex PCR; in TCRdb, only in-frame clones are kept and a portion is missing. The table shows under 200,000 clones, with around nine tenths occurring only once. Germline-derived CDR1 and CDR2 are LGHNA and YNFKEQ. This CDR3 contains 14 residues. V was cut by 0 bases and J by 8 bases, with 8 bases left in between. Study observations and caveats: After the peak T cell response, and only then, were repertoires sampled. Among the donors, most were white British and more were female, and clonal diversity was possibly underestimated. Baseline antibody screening turned up just a handful of seropositive AZD1222 recipients. Unmutated variant regions are reportedly the target of nearly half of TCRs that are spike-specific.

The receptor was isolated from an adult who received the AZD1222 COVID-19 vaccine. The J gene is TRBJ1-6, the V gene TRBV4-2; D gene uncertain. The material sequenced was peripheral blood, taken 28 days after the second AZD1222 dose. Here the CDR3 reads CASSQDVGDSPLHF. CDR3 nucleotide sequence: TGTGCCAGCAGCCAAGATGTCGGGGATTCACCCCTCCACTTT.